This is a list of T cell receptor beta chains from one sample in a study of CD39 and CD103 CD8 tumor-infiltrating T cells. Only in-frame clones appear in the TCRdb table, and some are missing; sequencing was by immunoSEQ multiplex PCR. Of several hundred clones listed, less than 70% are singletons. The sequenced sample was CD39- CD103+ CD8+ T cells sorted from the tumor. These receptors came from a human donor with ovarian cancer. The conserved cysteine and the conserved F or W are not part of the CDR3 here.

>TRBV27|11|TRBJ2-2
ASSLGNTGELF
>TRBV7-9|14|TRBJ2-7
ASSSGHGRGSYEQY
>TRBV7-3|13|TRBJ2-1
ASSLIVSEYNEQF
>TRBV4-1|12|TRBJ2-5
ASSQEGRPETQY
>TRBV4-1|12|TRBJ1-1
ASSQAGEPTEAF
>TRBV4-3|12|TRBJ2-7
ASSPRTGTYEQY
>TRBV7-9|12|TRBJ1-1
ASRTSELNTEAF
>TRBV27|11|TRBJ1-1
ASSLTFGTEAF
>TRBV6-6|12|TRBJ2-3
ASSLSWPPDTQY
>TRBV14|14|TRBJ2-5
AGSQWTSGRAETQY
>TRBV7-9|11|TRBJ2-7
ASSRLLRNEQY
>TRBV4-1|15|TRBJ2-5
ASSSQGGDRAQETQY
>TRBV28|12|TRBJ1-2
ASSWGLGDYGYT
>TRBV5-3|17|TRBJ1-1
ARSWGKQGFRTWVAEAF
>TRBV5-3|12|TRBJ1-2
ASSQDRDRGGYT
>TRBV7-8|15|TRBJ2-2
ASSHRRDSGDTGELF
>TRBV6-1|12|TRBJ1-5
AGGAGQFDQPQH
>TRBV5-4|13|TRBJ1-2
ASSLLGGGNYGYT
>TRBV5-1|11|TRBJ1-2
ASSGGGTYGYT
>TRBV6-4|11|TRBJ2-3
ALQTDSTDTQY
>TRBV10-3|12|TRBJ1-1
AINAGQGYTEAF
>TRBV6-5|12|TRBJ2-3
ASSYGQYTDTQY
>TRBV5-4|12|TRBJ1-3
ASSSESSGNTIY
>TRBV7-6|13|TRBJ2-7
ASSLTGTGSYEQY
>TRBV4-1|13|TRBJ2-5
ASSQDRDYQETQY
>TRBV19|11|TRBJ2-3
ASSISRGDTQY
>TRBV29-1|12|TRBJ2-1
SVAIKTSGRLEF
>TRBV29-1|13|TRBJ2-2
SVTGTSGYTGELF
>TRBV5-1|12|TRBJ1-2
ASSLEPGAYGYT
>TRBV27|12|TRBJ2-2
ASSLGASTGELF
>TRBV19|11|TRBJ2-7
ASSLHSSYEQY
>TRBV7-9|10|TRBJ2-3
ASRYGTDTQY
>TRBV4-2|13|TRBJ1-4
ASSQEGQLNEKLF
>TRBV13|11|TRBJ2-2
ASGEANTGELF
>TRBV5-3|12|TRBJ2-7
ARSLTSGFYEQY
>TRBV27|13|TRBJ2-1
ASSPLAGQSNEQF
>TRBV7-6|13|TRBJ1-5
ASSLAWGSNQPQH
>TRBV5-1|12|TRBJ1-6
ASSLLGQNSPLH